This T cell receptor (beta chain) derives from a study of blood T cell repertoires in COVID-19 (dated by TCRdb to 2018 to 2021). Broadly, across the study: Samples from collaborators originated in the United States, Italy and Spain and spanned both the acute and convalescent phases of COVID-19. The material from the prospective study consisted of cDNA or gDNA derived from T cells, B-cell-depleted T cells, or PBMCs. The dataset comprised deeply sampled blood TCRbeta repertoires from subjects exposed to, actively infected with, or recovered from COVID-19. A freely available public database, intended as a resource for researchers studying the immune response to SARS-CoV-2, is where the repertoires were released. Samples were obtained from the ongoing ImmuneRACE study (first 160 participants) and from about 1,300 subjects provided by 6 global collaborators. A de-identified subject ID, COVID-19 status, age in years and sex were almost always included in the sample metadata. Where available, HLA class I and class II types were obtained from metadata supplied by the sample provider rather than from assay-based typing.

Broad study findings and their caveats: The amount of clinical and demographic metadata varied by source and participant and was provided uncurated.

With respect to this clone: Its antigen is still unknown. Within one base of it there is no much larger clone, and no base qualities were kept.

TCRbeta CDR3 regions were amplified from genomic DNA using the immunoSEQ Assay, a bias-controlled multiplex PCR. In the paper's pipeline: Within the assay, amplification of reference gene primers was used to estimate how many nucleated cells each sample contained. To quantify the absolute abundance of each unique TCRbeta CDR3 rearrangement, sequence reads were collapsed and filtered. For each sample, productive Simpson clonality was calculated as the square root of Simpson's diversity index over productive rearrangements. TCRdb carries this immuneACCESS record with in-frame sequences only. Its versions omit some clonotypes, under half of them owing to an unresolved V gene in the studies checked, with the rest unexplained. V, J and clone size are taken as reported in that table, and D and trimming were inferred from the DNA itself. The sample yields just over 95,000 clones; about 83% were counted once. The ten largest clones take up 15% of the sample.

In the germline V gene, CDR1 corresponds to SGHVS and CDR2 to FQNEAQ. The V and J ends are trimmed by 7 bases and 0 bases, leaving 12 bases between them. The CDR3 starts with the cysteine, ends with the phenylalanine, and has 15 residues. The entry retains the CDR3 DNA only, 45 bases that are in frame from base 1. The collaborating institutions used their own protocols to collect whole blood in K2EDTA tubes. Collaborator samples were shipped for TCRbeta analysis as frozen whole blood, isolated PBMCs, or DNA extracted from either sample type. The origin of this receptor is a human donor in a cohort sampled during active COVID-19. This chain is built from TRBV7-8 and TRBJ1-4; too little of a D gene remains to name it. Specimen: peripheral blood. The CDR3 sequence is CASTSQAATNEKLFF. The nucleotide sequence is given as TGTGCCAGCACCAGCCAGGCTGCAACTAATGAAAAACTGTTTTTT.